These 17 T cell receptor beta chains were all obtained from the same sample, sequenced in a study of T-cell memory formation after mild COVID-19. TCRdb fed the 5' RACE reads into MiXCR, producing one record per CDR3 protein. The sample includes 100,000 or so distinct CDR3 sequences, 8.5% to 14% seen only once; the top ten take about 40%. Sequences were obtained from PBMCs or a T cell subset sorted from them (not recorded which). The origin of the receptors is a man aged 18 to 35 who had mild COVID-19 (a few samples of this study predate the infection). Cell type and time point are not known.

The V and J genes are TRBV20-1 and TRBJ2-7; TRBD2 matches 7 bases. This CDR3 spans 16 amino acids. With 5 bases clipped from V and 7 bases from J, the junction kept 20 bases outside the gene matches. Per germline, CDR1 DFQATT and CDR2 SNEGSKA (reference sequence). In DNA form, the CDR3 reads TGCAGTGCTGAAAACCCCTCGGGACTACTTTCGGAAGAGCAGTACTTC. Amino acids: CSAENPSGLLSEEQYF.

V is TRBV12-3 or TRBV12-4 and J is TRBJ1-6; possible D gene TRBD1, 5 bases. The V end lost 5 bases, the J end lost 8 bases, and 16 bases lay between the germline ends. This CDR3 is built from 15 residues. The CDR3 DNA reads as TGTGCCAGCAGTCCGCCTACAAGGGGAGATTCACCCCTCCACTTT. The encoded protein is CASSPPTRGDSPLHF.

This clonotype showed up just a few times. The chain has TRBV7-2 and TRBJ1-6; 7 nucleotides align to TRBD1. The CDR3 runs 14 residues. With V trimmed by 4 bases and J by 15 bases, 12 bases remained unmatched. CDR1 is SGHTA, CDR2 FQGNSA, per germline. The CDR3 DNA sequence: TGTGCCAGCAGCTACACAGGGGTCGAAAGAAGCCTCCACTTT. This translates into CASSYTGVERSLHF.

The chain combines TRBV7-6 with TRBJ2-2, with D perhaps matching TRBD1 (5 bases). The CDR3 sequence is 18 residues long. V lost 0 bases and J lost 4, with 18 bases in between. In germline, CDR1 is SGHVS, CDR2 FNYEAQ. CDR3 nucleotides: TGTGCCAGCAGCTTAGCCCCTGAGACAGCGAGAATCACCGGGGAGCTGTTTTTT. The encoded protein is CASSLAPETARITGELFF.

This rearrangement joins TRBV10-3 to TRBJ2-1; 15 bases are shared with TRBD2. Germline trimming cut 3 bases from V and 16 bases from J; bases unmatched to any gene: 7. Germline V gives CDR1 ENHRY, CDR2 SYGVKD. CDR3 length: 14 amino acids. The CDR3 DNA reads as TGTGCCATCAGTGAACGGACTAGCGGGGGGGCTCTCTTCTTC. Protein: CAISERTSGGALFF.

The chain is built from TRBV7-6 and TRBJ1-4; maybe TRBD1 (5 bases). The CDR3 spans 12 residues. Trimming shortened V by 4 bases and J by 8 bases, and 8 bases separated the two germline ends. The germline gives CDR1 SGHVS, CDR2 FNYEAQ. As DNA, the CDR3 is TGTGCCAGCAGCTCGGACACAGAAAAACTGTTTTTT. It translates to CASSSDTEKLFF.

The chain joins TRBV3-1 to TRBJ2-2, with D perhaps being TRBD1 or TRBD2 (5 bases each). Trimming stripped 1 base from V and 2 bases from J, with 14 bases between. The CDR3 has 17 residues. Germline values: CDR1 LGHDT, CDR2 YNNKEL (reference sequence). The CDR3 nucleotides are TGTGCCAGCAGCCAAGGGGGGAAGGGTCGAAACACCGGGGAGCTGTTTTTT. It translates to CASSQGGKGRNTGELFF.

This clonotype has at least ten counts. The chain links TRBV7-8 to TRBJ1-5; D not resolved. CDR1 and CDR2 from the germline V gene are SGHVS and FQNEAQ. CDR3 size: 14 residues. The V end was cut by 1 base, the J end by 0 bases, with 4 bases between. The CDR3 sequence is CASSLVYSNQPQHF. The CDR3 nucleotides read TGTGCCAGCAGCTTAGTGTATAGCAATCAGCCCCAGCATTTT.

The genes are TRBV7-9 and TRBJ2-5; possibly TRBD1 or TRBD2 for D (6 bases each). Germline values: CDR1 SEHNR, CDR2 FQNEAQ (reference sequence). The CDR3 contains 14 residues. The V end lost 8 bases, the J end lost 1 base, and 14 bases lay between the germline ends. The CDR3 DNA reads as TGTGCCAGCGGTAAACGGGGGCCCCAAGAGACCCAGTACTTC. This sequence encodes CASGKRGPQETQYF.

This clonotype has only a few counts. The chain couples TRBV6-2 or TRBV6-3 to TRBJ2-3, with D possibly TRBD2 on 6 matching bases. This CDR3 spans 15 amino acids. Per germline, CDR1 MNHEY and CDR2 SVGEGT. Deletions cut 4 bases from V and 4 bases from J, with 15 bases between. CDR3 region: CASSWTRESADTQYF. The CDR3, as DNA: TGTGCCAGCAGTTGGACCCGGGAGTCCGCAGATACGCAGTATTTT.

This clonotype was seen only a few times. The chain has TRBV4-3 and TRBJ2-1; D not resolved. Germline V CDR1 and CDR2: LGHNA, YSLEER. Trimming pared 4 bases from V and 9 bases from J, leaving 13 bases between. The CDR3 runs 13 residues. CDR3 residues: CASSPVGLGEQFF. The CDR3 coding sequence is TGCGCCAGCAGCCCCGTCGGGTTGGGTGAGCAGTTCTTC.

This clonotype was observed many times. The chain has TRBV19 and TRBJ2-7; tentatively, D is TRBD1 (7 bases). Germline V gene sequence: CDR1 LNHDA, CDR2 SQIVND (reference sequence). The CDR3 loop spans 12 amino acids. The V gene lost 7 bases and the J gene lost 5 bases, with 12 bases spanning the gap. The CDR3 region has the DNA TGTGCCAGTACTCCAGGGGGGAACGAGCAGTACTTC. Amino acids: CASTPGGNEQYF. Filled out from reference TRBV19 and TRBJ2-7, the complete variable domain reads DGGITQSPKYLFRKEGQNVTLSCEQNLNHDAMYWYRQDPGQGLRLIYYSQIVNDFQKGDIAEGYSVSREKKESFPLTVTSAQKNPTAFYLCASTPGGNEQYFGPGTRLTVT.

CDR3 region: CASSIHGLGQPQHF. DNA for the CDR3: TGTGCCAGCAGTATTCACGGATTAGGTCAGCCCCAGCATTTT. V is TRBV28 and J is TRBJ1-5; unclear D gene. Trimming removed 5 bases from V and 6 bases from J, with 14 bases in between. The CDR3 is made up of 14 amino acids. Germline values: CDR1 MDHEN, CDR2 SYDVKM. The variable domain in full, completed from reference TRBV28 and TRBJ1-5, reads DVKVTQSSRYLVKRTGEKVFLECVQDMDHENMFWYRQDPGLGLRLIYFSYDVKMKEKGDIPEGYSVSREKKERFSLILESASTNQTSMYLCASSIHGLGQPQHFGDGTRLSIL.

This clonotype occurred a few times. The chain is built from TRBV18 and TRBJ1-2; D is unclear. The CDR3 totals 18 residues. Trimming cost V 0 bases and J 4 bases, with 21 bases left between them. Germline lookup yields CDR1 KGHSH and CDR2 LQKENI. The CDR3 reads CASSPPPTSSNFSYGYTF. In DNA form, the CDR3 reads TGTGCCAGCTCACCACCTCCTACCAGTAGCAACTTCTCCTATGGCTACACCTTC.

This clonotype was picked up a small number of times. V usage is TRBV29-1 and J usage is TRBJ2-6; D call uncertain. There are 14 residues in the CDR3. CDR1 is SQVTM, CDR2 ANQGSEA, per germline. The germline V and J ends were trimmed by 3 bases and 0 bases, with 6 bases remaining between them. CDR3 region: CSVEGYSGANVLTF. The CDR3 DNA reads TGCAGCGTTGAGGGGTACTCTGGGGCCAACGTCCTGACTTTC.

This clonotype was recorded a few times. The genes are TRBV5-1 and TRBJ2-7; no firm D call. The CDR3 spans 14 residues. Germline loops: CDR1 SGHRS, CDR2 YFSETQ. The V and J ends lost 4 bases and 5 bases respectively, with 16 bases between them. CDR3 region: CASSPGPLMDEQYF. The CDR3, as DNA: TGCGCCAGCAGCCCCGGCCCCCTAATGGACGAGCAGTACTTC. Filled out from reference TRBV5-1 and TRBJ2-7, the complete variable domain reads KAGVTQTPRYLIKTRGQQVTLSCSPISGHRSVSWYQQTPGQGLQFLFEYFSETQRNKGNFPGRFSGRQFSNSRSEMNVSTLELGDSALYLCASSPGPLMDEQYFGPGTRLTVT.

This clonotype turned up a few times. The chain links TRBV7-9 to TRBJ1-2, with TRBD1 as a possible D gene (5 bases). The CDR3 is made up of 13 amino acids. Germline V gene sequence: CDR1 SEHNR, CDR2 FQNEAQ (reference sequence). V was cut by 5 bases and J by 4 bases, with 11 bases left in between. CDR3 sequence (DNA): TGTGCCAGCAGCCTAGAGGGGTTCTATGGCTACACCTTC. This sequence encodes CASSLEGFYGYTF.